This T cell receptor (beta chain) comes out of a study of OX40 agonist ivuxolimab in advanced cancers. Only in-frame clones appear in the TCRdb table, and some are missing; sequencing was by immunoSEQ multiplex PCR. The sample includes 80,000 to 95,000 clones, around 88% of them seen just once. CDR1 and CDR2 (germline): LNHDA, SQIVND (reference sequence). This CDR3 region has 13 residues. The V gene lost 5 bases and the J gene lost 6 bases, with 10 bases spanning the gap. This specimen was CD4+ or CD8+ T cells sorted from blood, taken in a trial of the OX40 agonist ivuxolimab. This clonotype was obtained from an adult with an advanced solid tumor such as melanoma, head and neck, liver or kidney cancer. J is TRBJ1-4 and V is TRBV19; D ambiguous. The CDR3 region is CASSAQRDEKLFF. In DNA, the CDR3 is TGTGCCAGTAGTGCTCAGCGAGATGAAAAACTGTTTTTT.